This T cell receptor (beta chain) was recorded in a study of cytomegalovirus exposure and HLA in healthy donors. General study findings and limits: Investigators reported approximately 150 TCR beta chains as tied to cytomegalovirus.

After removal of 0 bases from V and 3 bases from J, the junction contained 12 bases not matched to a gene. The CDR3 totals 18 residues. From germline, CDR1 is LNHNV and CDR2 YYDKDF (reference sequence). A remark on this clone: Its specificity is not known.

A multiplex PCR was run with 60 Vbeta primers and 13 Jbeta primers. Assay: immunoSEQ multiplex PCR; the TCRdb copy retains only in-frame clones and omits some. The sample lists 130,000 to 150,000 clones, 65% to 80% occurring once. The V and J genes are TRBV15 and TRBJ2-7; 9 nucleotides match TRBD1. This receptor was taken from a woman aged 40 to 50 in good health and CMV-seronegative. Sequences were obtained from PBMCs. The CDR3 DNA is TGTGCCACCAGCAGAGATCGGGGACGGGACAGGGTCTTCTACGAGCAGTACTTC. Translated, it gives CATSRDRGRDRVFYEQYF.